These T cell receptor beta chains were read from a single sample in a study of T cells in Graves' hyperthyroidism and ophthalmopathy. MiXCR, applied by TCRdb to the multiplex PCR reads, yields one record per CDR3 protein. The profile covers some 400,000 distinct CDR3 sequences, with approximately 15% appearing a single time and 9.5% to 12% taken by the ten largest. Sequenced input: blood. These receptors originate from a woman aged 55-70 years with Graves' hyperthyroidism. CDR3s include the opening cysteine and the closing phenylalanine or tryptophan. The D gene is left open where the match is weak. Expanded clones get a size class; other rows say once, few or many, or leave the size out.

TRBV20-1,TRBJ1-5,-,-,CSARAPKGDGQPQHF,TGCAGTGCTAGAGCTCCCAAGGGGGACGGTCAGCCCCAGCATTTT
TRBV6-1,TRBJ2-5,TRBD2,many,CASRRGVQETQYF,TGTGCCAGCAGGCGGGGGGTTCAAGAGACCCAGTACTTC
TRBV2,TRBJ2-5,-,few,CASSGGLRETQYF,TGTGCCAGCAGTGGGGGACTCCGAGAGACCCAGTACTTC
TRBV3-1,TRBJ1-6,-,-,CASSPDVPNSPLHF,TGTGCCAGCAGCCCAGATGTCCCTAATTCACCCCTCCACTTT
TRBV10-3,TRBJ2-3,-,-,CAISDHRDTYTQYF,TGTGCCATCAGTGACCACAGGGACACATATACGCAGTATTTT
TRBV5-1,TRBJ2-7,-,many,CASSDRRGSYEQYF,TGCGCCAGCAGCGACCGACGGGGGTCCTACGAGCAGTACTTC
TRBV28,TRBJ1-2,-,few,CASSLGGGLVYGYTF,TGTGCCAGCAGCCTCGGGGGGGGCCTTGTCTATGGCTACACCTTC
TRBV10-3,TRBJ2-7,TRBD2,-,CAISEKGLAVTYEQYF,TGTGCCATCAGTGAGAAAGGACTAGCGGTCACCTACGAGCAGTACTTC
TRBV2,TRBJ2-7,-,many,CASSHPTEQYF,TGTGCCAGCTCACACCCGACCGAGCAGTACTTC
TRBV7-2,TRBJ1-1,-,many,CASSLSGWNTEAFF,TGTGCCAGCAGCTTATCAGGGTGGAACACTGAAGCTTTCTTT
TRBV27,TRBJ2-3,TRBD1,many,CASSLSAGGSLFTDTQYF,TGTGCCAGCAGTTTATCGGCAGGGGGTAGCCTCTTCACAGATACGCAGTATTTT
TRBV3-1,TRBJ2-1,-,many,CASSQVVRTYNEQFF,TGTGCCAGCAGCCAAGTAGTACGGACCTACAATGAGCAGTTCTTC
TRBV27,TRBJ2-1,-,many,CASSSSTGTLGADEQFF,TGTGCCAGCAGTTCAAGTACCGGGACATTGGGCGCCGATGAGCAGTTCTTC
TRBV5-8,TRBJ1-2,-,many,CASLTQGRVHGYTF,TGTGCCAGCCTCACGCAGGGGCGGGTTCATGGCTACACCTTC
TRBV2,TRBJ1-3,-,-,CASTVQGSGNTIYF,TGTGCCAGCACCGTACAGGGCTCTGGAAACACCATATATTTT
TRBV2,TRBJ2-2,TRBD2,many,CARGPLAGGRELFF,TGTGCCAGAGGGCCACTAGCGGGAGGTCGGGAGCTGTTTTTT
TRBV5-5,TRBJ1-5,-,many,CASSLGLDRPQHF,TGTGCCAGCAGCTTGGGTCTTGATCGGCCCCAGCATTTT
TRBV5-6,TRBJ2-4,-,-,CASSLRGGNIQYF,TGTGCCAGCAGCTTGAGGGGGGGGAACATTCAGTACTTC
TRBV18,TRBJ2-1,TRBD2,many,CASSLASGSYNEQFF,TGTGCCAGCTCACTGGCTAGCGGATCCTACAATGAGCAGTTCTTC
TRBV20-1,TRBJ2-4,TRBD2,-,CSARRAGVRNIQYF,TGCAGTGCTAGAAGGGCGGGAGTGCGGAACATTCAGTACTTC
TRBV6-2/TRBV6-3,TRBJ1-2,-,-,CASRPQTTYGYTF,TGTGCCAGCAGGCCCCAGACTACCTATGGCTACACCTTC
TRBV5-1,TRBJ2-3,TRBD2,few,CASSVSGRAIDTQYF,TGCGCCAGCAGCGTTAGCGGGAGGGCCATAGATACGCAGTATTTT
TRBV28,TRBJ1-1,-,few,CASSRISVFLRNTEAFF,TGTGCCAGCTCGAGAATTTCGGTCTTTTTAAGGAACACTGAAGCTTTCTTT
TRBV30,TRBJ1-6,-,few,CAWTLGYNSPLHF,TGTGCCTGGACTCTAGGATATAATTCACCCCTCCACTTT
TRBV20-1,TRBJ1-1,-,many,CSAEVTRRYTEAFF,TGCAGTGCCGAGGTAACAAGGAGGTACACTGAAGCTTTCTTT
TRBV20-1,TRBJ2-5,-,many,CSGQIEETQYF,TGCAGCGGACAGATTGAAGAGACCCAGTACTTC
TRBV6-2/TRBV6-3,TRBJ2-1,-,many,CASHIGGITGYNEQFF,TGTGCCAGTCATATAGGGGGTATTACAGGGTACAATGAGCAGTTCTTC
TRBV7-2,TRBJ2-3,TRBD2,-,CASSGAKAGRRADTQYF,TGTGCCAGCAGCGGAGCTAAAGCGGGACGTCGCGCAGATACGCAGTATTTT
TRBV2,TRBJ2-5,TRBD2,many,CASLWTSGGGETQYF,TGTGCCAGCCTCTGGACTAGCGGAGGTGGAGAGACCCAGTACTTC
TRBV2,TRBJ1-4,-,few,CASSEAGGTNEKLFF,TGTGCCAGCAGTGAAGCGGGGGGAACTAATGAAAAACTGTTTTTT
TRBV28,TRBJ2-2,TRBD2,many,CASSPTSAERTGELFF,TGTGCCAGCAGTCCTACTAGCGCGGAAAGGACCGGGGAGCTGTTTTTT
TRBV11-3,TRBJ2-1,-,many,CASSLMGDEQFF,TGTGCCAGCAGCTTAATGGGAGATGAGCAGTTCTTC
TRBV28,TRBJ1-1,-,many,CASSLPGRNTEAFF,TGTGCCAGCAGTTTACCAGGGCGGAACACTGAAGCTTTCTTT
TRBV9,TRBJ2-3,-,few,CASSVDGDTQYF,TGTGCCAGCAGCGTAGACGGAGATACGCAGTATTTT
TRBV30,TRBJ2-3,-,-,CAWSRLETDTQYF,TGTGCCTGGAGCCGACTAGAAACAGATACGCAGTATTTT
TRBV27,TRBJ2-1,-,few,CASSLVGGFNEQFF,TGTGCCAGCAGTTTAGTGGGGGGTTTCAATGAGCAGTTCTTC
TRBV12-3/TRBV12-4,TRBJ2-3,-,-,CASSFGDITDTQYF,TGTGCCAGCAGTTTTGGGGACATCACAGATACGCAGTATTTT
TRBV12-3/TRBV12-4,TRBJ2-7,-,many,CASKGSSYEQYF,TGTGCCAGCAAGGGCAGTTCCTACGAGCAGTACTTC
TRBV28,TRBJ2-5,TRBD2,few,CASSPPGGSMETQYF,TGTGCCAGCAGTCCCCCCGGCGGGAGTATGGAGACCCAGTACTTC
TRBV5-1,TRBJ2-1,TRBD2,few,CASSQLAGGLRFEQFF,TGCGCCAGCAGCCAACTAGCGGGAGGGCTACGTTTTGAGCAGTTCTTC
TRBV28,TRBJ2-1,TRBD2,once,CASSLGGTTSNNEQFF,TGTGCCAGCAGTTTAGGTGGGACTACCTCCAACAATGAGCAGTTCTTC
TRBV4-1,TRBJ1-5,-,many,CASSRYPRDNQPQHF,TGCGCCAGCAGCCGGTACCCTCGCGACAATCAGCCCCAGCATTTT
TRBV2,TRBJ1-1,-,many,CASGGLNTEAFF,TGTGCCAGCGGGGGTTTAAACACTGAAGCTTTCTTT
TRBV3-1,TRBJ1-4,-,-,CASIPSGRVGNEKLFF,TGTGCCAGCATACCATCAGGGCGTGTGGGGAATGAAAAACTGTTTTTT
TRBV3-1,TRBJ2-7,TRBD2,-,CASSGLADTVGYEQYF,TGTGCCAGCAGCGGGCTAGCGGATACCGTAGGCTACGAGCAGTACTTC
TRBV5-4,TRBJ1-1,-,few,CASTTAGDLNTEAFF,TGTGCCAGCACCACCGCGGGGGACCTGAACACTGAAGCTTTCTTT
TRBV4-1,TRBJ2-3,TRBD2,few,CASSRTTSGTSGRFPDTQYF,TGCGCCAGCAGCCGAACAACCAGTGGGACTAGCGGGAGGTTCCCAGATACGCAGTATTTT
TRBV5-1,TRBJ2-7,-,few,CASSALASFGSYEQYF,TGCGCCAGCAGCGCGCTGGCTAGCTTTGGGTCCTACGAGCAGTACTTC
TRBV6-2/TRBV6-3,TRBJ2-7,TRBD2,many,CASGEGPYEQYF,TGTGCCAGCGGGGAGGGGCCCTACGAGCAGTACTTC
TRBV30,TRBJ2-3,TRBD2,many,CAWSGRAIDTQYF,TGTGCCTGGAGCGGGAGGGCCATAGATACGCAGTATTTT
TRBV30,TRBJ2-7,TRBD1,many,CAWRQTGRNEQYF,TGTGCCTGGAGGCAGACAGGGAGAAACGAGCAGTACTTC
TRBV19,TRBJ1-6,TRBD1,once,CASSMGGTVKSPLHF,TGTGCCAGTAGTATGGGGGGGACAGTGAAATCACCCCTCCACTTT
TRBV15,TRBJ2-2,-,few,CATSRVTNTGELFF,TGTGCCACCAGCAGAGTAACGAACACCGGGGAGCTGTTTTTT
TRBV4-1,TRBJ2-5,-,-,CASSQVVRGPQETQYF,TGCGCCAGCAGCCAAGTGGTTAGGGGACCGCAAGAGACCCAGTACTTC
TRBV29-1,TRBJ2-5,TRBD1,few,CSVAVGTGTETQYF,TGCAGCGTTGCCGTCGGGACAGGGACCGAGACCCAGTACTTC
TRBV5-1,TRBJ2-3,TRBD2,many,CASSFTSGRVGTDTQYF,TGCGCCAGCAGCTTTACTAGCGGGAGGGTGGGCACAGATACGCAGTATTTT
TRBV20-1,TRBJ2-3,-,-,CSARDPLGGLVQYF,TGCAGTGCTAGAGACCCCCTTGGGGGGTTGGTGCAGTATTTT